This T cell receptor beta chain was profiled in a study of control samples from healthy donors and cancer patients. The V gene lost 1 base and the J gene lost 3 bases, with 12 bases spanning the gap. Germline loops: CDR1 MNHNS, CDR2 SASEGT. This CDR3 has 15 residues. The protocol was immunoSEQ multiplex PCR, while the TCRdb copy is restricted to in-frame clones and leaves out a portion. Of about 140,000 clones in the sample, less than 95% were seen once. The chain combines TRBV6-1 with TRBJ1-1; D call uncertain. The sequence was obtained from a man between 18 and 29 years old in good health. The specimen sequenced was blood. The CDR3 spells CASSEEVRGDTEAFF. CDR3 nucleotide sequence: TGTGCCAGCAGTGAAGAGGTTCGGGGAGACACTGAAGCTTTCTTT.